This T cell receptor beta chain emerged from a study of T cells in localized non-small cell lung cancer. Study-wide findings and caveats: Sequencing involved a lone tumor region, leaving heterogeneity possible.

Generated by immunoSEQ multiplex PCR, the TCRdb table keeps only in-frame clones and is missing some. This table has around 25,000 clones, approximately 86% appearing once. This clone is deemed medium-sized. Its antigen remains unidentified. This specimen consisted of peripheral blood, obtained before any cancer treatment. The TCR originated in a female donor of 60 years or more with stage I lung adenocarcinoma.

The CDR3 loop is CASSYSRTGGGYGYTF. CDR3 sequence (DNA): TGTGCCAGCAGTTACTCCCGGACAGGGGGCGGCTATGGCTACACCTTC. The chain couples TRBV6-5 to TRBJ1-2; TRBD1 agrees at 11 bases. Germline trimming cut 0 bases from V and 4 bases from J; bases unmatched to any gene: 4. CDR1 and CDR2 (germline): MNHEY, SVGAGI. The CDR3 runs 16 residues.